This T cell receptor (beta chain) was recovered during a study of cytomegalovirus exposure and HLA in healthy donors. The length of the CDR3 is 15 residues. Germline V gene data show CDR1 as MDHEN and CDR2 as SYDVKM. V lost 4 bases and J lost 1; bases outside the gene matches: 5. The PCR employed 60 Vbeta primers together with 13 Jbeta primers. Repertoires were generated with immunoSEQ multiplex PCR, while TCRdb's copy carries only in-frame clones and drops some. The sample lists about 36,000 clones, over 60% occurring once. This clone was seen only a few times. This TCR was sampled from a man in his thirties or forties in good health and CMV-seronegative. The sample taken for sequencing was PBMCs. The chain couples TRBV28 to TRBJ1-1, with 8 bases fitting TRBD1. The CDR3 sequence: CASSSNRGENTEAFF. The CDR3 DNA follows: TGTGCCAGCAGTTCCAACAGGGGGGAGAACACTGAAGCTTTCTTT.